These 4 T cell receptor beta chains originate from one sample sequenced in a study of blood T cell repertoires in COVID-19. Generated by immunoSEQ multiplex PCR, the TCRdb table keeps only in-frame clones and is missing some. The table lists tens of thousands of clones, 73% of them singletons, with less than 20% in the top ten. Source material: peripheral blood. All receptors come from a woman aged 45-65 years with active or convalescent COVID-19.

The chain joins TRBV20-1 to TRBJ1-2; D not resolved. Trimming cost V 3 bases and J 11 bases, with 7 bases left between them. The CDR3 sequence is 9 residues long. Germline CDR1 and CDR2: DFQATT and SNEGSKA (reference sequence). CDR3 bases: TGCAGTGCTAGTACCGGGTACACCTTC. Its protein product is CSASTGYTF.

V and J are TRBV30 and TRBJ1-1, with a weak D call TRBD1 (5 bases). Germline V gene data show CDR1 as GTSNPN and CDR2 as SVGIG (reference sequence). The CDR3 runs 13 residues. V lost 2 bases, J lost 1 base, and 8 bases lay in between. This CDR3 reads CAWSRQSNTEAFF. CDR3 nucleotide sequence: TGTGCCTGGAGTCGACAGTCGAACACTGAAGCTTTCTTT.

The chain uses TRBV28 and TRBJ2-6, with TRBD1 as a possible D gene (6 bases). The CDR3 length is 15 residues. The V end was cut by 6 bases, the J end by 3 bases, with 12 bases between. In germline, CDR1 is MDHEN, CDR2 SYDVKM. DNA for the CDR3: TGTGCCAGCAGCCTGACAGGTCTTGGGGCCAACGTCCTGACTTTC. Its translation is CASSLTGLGANVLTF. The complete variable domain, with remaining parts taken from reference TRBV28 and TRBJ2-6, reads DVKVTQSSRYLVKRTGEKVFLECVQDMDHENMFWYRQDPGLGLRLIYFSYDVKMKEKGDIPEGYSVSREKKERFSLILESASTNQTSMYLCASSLTGLGANVLTFGAGSRLTVL.

This rearrangement joins TRBV19 to TRBJ1-5; D is undetermined. The germline V and J ends were trimmed by 8 bases and 4 bases, with 9 bases remaining between them. CDR3 length: 12 residues. Germline values: CDR1 LNHDA, CDR2 SQIVND (reference sequence). The CDR3 here is CASRLLNQPQHF. The CDR3 DNA reads as TGTGCCAGTCGCCTCCTAAATCAGCCCCAGCATTTT.